The 21 T cell receptor beta chains presented below share a single source sample, sequenced in a study of blood T cell repertoires in COVID-19. Assay used: immunoSEQ multiplex PCR; TCRdb lists only in-frame clones, some missing. The repertoire includes 100,000 to 150,000 clones, roughly nine tenths of them detected once, and about 27% sits in the top ten. The specimen was peripheral blood. All receptors come from a man aged 65-85 years with active or convalescent COVID-19.

The gene calls are TRBV10-3 and TRBJ1-1; D might be TRBD1 (6 bases). The CDR3 is 14 amino acids. Trimming cost V 4 bases and J 0 bases, with 9 bases left between them. Germline assignment: CDR1 ENHRY and CDR2 SYGVKD. CDR3 DNA: TGTGCCATCAGTGTAGACAGGATGAACACTGAAGCTTTCTTT. It encodes CAISVDRMNTEAFF.

The genes are TRBV19 and TRBJ1-1, with D tentatively TRBD1 (5 bases). The CDR3 has 15 amino acids. With 6 bases removed from V and 0 bases from J, the gap between germline ends came to 14 bases. Germline-derived CDR1 and CDR2 are LNHDA and SQIVND (reference sequence). The chain's CDR3 is CASSPGGVMNTEAFF. The CDR3 region has the DNA TGTGCCAGTAGCCCCGGGGGGGTAATGAACACTGAAGCTTTCTTT.

This sequence joins TRBV13 and TRBJ2-1; 12 positions match TRBD2. V was pared by 9 bases and J by 0 bases, with 6 bases of the junction left unmatched. Germline CDR1 reads PRHDT; CDR2 reads FYEKMQ (reference sequence). The CDR3 runs to 16 residues. The DNA for the CDR3 is TGTGCCAGTAGCGAGACTAGCGGGAGCTCCTACAATGAGCAGTTCTTC. This translates into CASSETSGSSYNEQFF.

This clone was picked up one time. The rearrangement links TRBV5-6 to TRBJ2-5; TRBD1 might be the D (6 bases). V was cut by 0 bases and J by 5 bases, with 14 bases left in between. The CDR3 is 15 amino acids. Germline-derived CDR1 and CDR2 are SGHDT and YYEEEE. The CDR3 DNA sequence: TGTGCCAGCAGCTTGGGAGGGGGAGCTTCCGAGACCCAGTACTTC. Its protein product is CASSLGGGASETQYF. Drawing the rest from reference TRBV5-6 and TRBJ2-5, the complete variable domain is DAGVTQSPTHLIKTRGQQVTLRCSPKSGHDTVSWYQQALGQGPQFIFQYYEEEERQRGNFPDRFSGHQFPNYSSELNVNALLLGDSALYLCASSLGGGASETQYFGPGTRLLVL.

The chain recombines TRBV4-2 with TRBJ2-3; a possible D gene is TRBD2 (7 bases). Trimming removed 4 bases from V and 3 bases from J, with 17 bases in between. Germline values: CDR1 LGHNA, CDR2 YNFKEQ. The CDR3 extends over 16 amino acids. In DNA form, the CDR3 reads TGTGCCAGCAGCCCCTCCCGCAGGGGAGGGACAGATACGCAGTATTTT. Translating it yields CASSPSRRGGTDTQYF.

V gene TRBV6-1 combines with J gene TRBJ1-1, with D unresolved. The V gene's germline CDR1 is MNHNS and CDR2 SASEGT. This CDR3 has 13 amino acids. V gave up 1 base and J gave up 6 bases, with 9 bases separating them. The CDR3 DNA follows: TGTGCCAGCAGTGAAGAGACAAGGTCTGAAGCTTTCTTT. It yields the protein CASSEETRSEAFF.

V gene TRBV15 combines with J gene TRBJ2-1, with D possibly being TRBD1 (5 bases). The CDR3 extends over 14 amino acids. V was shortened by 1 base and J by 4 bases, with 8 bases between the two germline ends. The germline gives CDR1 LNHNV, CDR2 YYDKDF (reference sequence). The CDR3: CATSRGPGYNEQFF. In DNA, the CDR3 is TGTGCCACCAGCAGAGGGCCAGGGTACAATGAGCAGTTCTTC.

CDR3 sequence: CASSQQGSSYNEQFF. The CDR3 DNA reads as TGTGCCAGCAGTCAACAGGGGAGCTCCTACAATGAGCAGTTCTTC. The chain employs TRBV11-2 and TRBJ2-1; 7 bases map to TRBD1. The CDR3 covers 15 residues. J lost 0 bases, V lost 6 bases, and 5 bases had no gene match. Germline loops: CDR1 SGHAT, CDR2 FQNNGV.

V is TRBV28 and J is TRBJ1-1; 8 bases line up with TRBD1. The CDR3 totals 16 residues. Germline CDR1 and CDR2: MDHEN and SYDVKM. Trimming took 7 bases from V and 1 from J; bases not matched to a gene: 11. This CDR3 reads CASTSPPGTGNTEAFF. Written as DNA, the CDR3 is TGTGCCAGCACCTCTCCTCCCGGGACAGGGAACACTGAAGCTTTCTTT.

The chain combines TRBV7-9 with TRBJ1-4; tentatively, D is TRBD1 (6 bases). From germline, CDR1 is SEHNR and CDR2 FQNEAQ (reference sequence). The ends were cut back, 2 bases at V and 3 bases at J, with 10 bases in the middle. The CDR3 length is 15 residues. The CDR3 nucleotides read TGTGCCAGCAGCTTACAGGGGATGCCTAATGAAAAACTGTTTTTT. Protein: CASSLQGMPNEKLFF.

In its sample, this clone was seen a few times. The chain recombines TRBV28 with TRBJ2-5; the D is unclear. The CDR3 is 12 residues long. Germline CDR1 is MDHEN and CDR2 is SYDVKM. V was pared by 8 bases and J by 5 bases, with 12 bases between. In nucleotides, the CDR3 is TGTGCCAGCTACTCCATGTGGGAGACCCAGTACTTC. It codes for CASYSMWETQYF. Full variable domain (outside the CDR3, taken from reference TRBV28 and TRBJ2-5): DVKVTQSSRYLVKRTGEKVFLECVQDMDHENMFWYRQDPGLGLRLIYFSYDVKMKEKGDIPEGYSVSREKKERFSLILESASTNQTSMYLCASYSMWETQYFGPGTRLLVL.

This sequence joins TRBV19 and TRBJ1-5; TRBD1 aligns across 7 bases. The CDR3 spans 17 residues. Looked up from germline, CDR1 is LNHDA and CDR2 is SQIVND (reference sequence). V was clipped by 7 bases and J by 4 bases; unmatched bases: 16. For the CDR3, the DNA is TGTGCCAGTACCCACCCCTCCGGGACAGCACTAAATCAGCCCCAGCATTTT. Protein product: CASTHPSGTALNQPQHF.

This chain joins TRBV19 and TRBJ1-3; possibly TRBD1 for D (5 bases). Trimming stripped 6 bases from V and 1 base from J, with 13 bases between. This CDR3 has 15 residues. Germline V gives CDR1 LNHDA, CDR2 SQIVND (reference sequence). The CDR3 loop is CASRTQGGSGNTIYF. CDR3 DNA sequence: TGTGCCAGTAGGACCCAGGGTGGATCTGGAAACACCATATATTTT.

J is TRBJ1-1 and V is TRBV4-2; D is possibly TRBD1 (6 bases). The V end was cut by 2 bases, the J end by 5 bases, with 12 bases between. CDR3 size: 14 residues. The germline V gene encodes CDR1 LGHNA and CDR2 YNFKEQ. In DNA, the CDR3 is TGTGCCAGCAGCCAACGCAGGGGAGGGACTGAAGCTTTCTTT. It translates to CASSQRRGGTEAFF.

J is TRBJ2-5 and V is TRBV5-1; D may be TRBD2 (6 bases). The V end lost 1 base, the J end lost 2 bases, and 18 bases lay between the germline ends. Germline V gives CDR1 SGHRS, CDR2 YFSETQ. The CDR3 covers 17 residues. The CDR3 region has the DNA TGCGCCAGCAGCTTGAATAGGGGAGTAGGAGGGCAAGAGACCCAGTACTTC. Protein: CASSLNRGVGGQETQYF.

This clone was seen just once. CDR3 coding DNA: TGTGCCAGCAGCCCAACCCCCGGTGTACTCTACGAGCAGTACTTC. As protein: CASSPTPGVLYEQYF. V gene TRBV28 combines with J gene TRBJ2-7; no clear D. Per germline, CDR1 MDHEN and CDR2 SYDVKM. The CDR3 consists of 15 residues. The ends were cut back, 6 bases at V and 3 bases at J, with 18 bases in the middle.

The chain uses TRBV21-1 and TRBJ1-1; the table's D call TRBD1 went unverified against the DNA. TRBV21-1 is a pseudogene segment. The CDR3 loop spans 18 amino acids. CDR3 DNA: TGTGCCAGCAGCAAAGCGTTGATTTGGAAGGGGGTGAACACTGAAGCTTTCTTT. It encodes CASSKALIWKGVNTEAFF.

Here the CDR3 reads CASRLLAGGPGEQYF. The CDR3, as DNA: TGTGCCAGCAGGCTACTAGCGGGAGGGCCAGGCGAGCAGTACTTC. This chain uses TRBV6-6 with TRBJ2-7, with TRBD2 matching over 13 bases. The V and J ends lost 6 bases and 6 bases, in that order; junction bases with no gene match: 8. The CDR3 runs to 15 residues. Germline V gives CDR1 MNHNY, CDR2 SVGAGI (reference sequence).

The chain employs TRBV27 and TRBJ1-1; D call uncertain. The length of the CDR3 is 13 residues. Per the germline V gene, CDR1 is MNHEY and CDR2 is SMNVEV (reference sequence). V was cut by 6 bases and J by 5 bases, with 13 bases left in between. This CDR3 reads CASRLGRSTEAFF. The CDR3 bases are TGTGCCAGCAGGTTAGGGCGATCAACTGAAGCTTTCTTT.

The V and J genes are TRBV7-2 and TRBJ2-4; D remains ambiguous. Germline V gives CDR1 SGHTA, CDR2 FQGNSA. CDR3 length: 14 residues. Between the trimmed V and J ends, which lost 5 bases and 0 bases, there was a span of 8 bases. For the CDR3, the DNA is TGTGCCAGCAGCCCCAGACTAGCCAAAAACATTCAGTACTTC. Amino acid sequence: CASSPRLAKNIQYF.

The CDR3 here is CASSPRLAGDETQYF. The CDR3 nucleotides read TGTGCCAGCAGCCCACGACTAGCGGGAGACGAGACCCAGTACTTC. The chain employs TRBV13 and TRBJ2-5; 12 bases line up with TRBD2. This CDR3 contains 15 residues. V lost 5 bases and J lost 5; bases outside the gene matches: 6. The germline V gene encodes CDR1 PRHDT and CDR2 FYEKMQ (reference sequence).